These 26 T cell receptor beta chains came from one sample sequenced in a study of CD8 T cells in Susac syndrome. The RNA input was 0.5 to 1 ug, and it was reverse transcribed with random hexamers. TCRdb analysed the immunoSEQ multiplex PCR reads with MiXCR anew, one entry per CDR3 protein. In the table there are roughly 110,000 distinct CDR3 sequences, around 94% of which are singletons. The specimen was CD8+ T cells from PBMCs. These receptors came from a human donor with Susac syndrome.

This chain uses TRBV9 with TRBJ1-4; 9 nucleotides line up with TRBD1. Losses at the gene ends were 3 bases for V and 7 bases for J; bases not matched to a gene: 4. The CDR3 runs 14 residues. Germline V lookup: CDR1 SGDLS, CDR2 YYNGEE. CDR3 DNA sequence: TGTGCCAGCAGCGAGGGACAGGGCGGTGAAAAACTGTTTTTT. Its translation is CASSEGQGGEKLFF. The full variable domain, with the rest looked up from reference TRBV9 and TRBJ1-4, is DSGVTQTPKHLITATGQRVTLRCSPRSGDLSVYWYQQSLDQGLQFLIQYYNGEERAKGNILERFSAQQFPDLHSELNLSSLELGDSALYFCASSEGQGGEKLFFGSGTQLSVL.

This clonotype was recorded only once. The J gene is TRBJ2-7, the V gene TRBV14; tentative D call: TRBD2 (5 bases). CDR1 and CDR2 (germline): SGHDN, FVKESK. The CDR3 runs to 16 residues. Trimming shortened V by 1 base and J by 4 bases, and 17 bases separated the two germline ends. This chain's CDR3 is CASSQVAGLFGYEQYF. CDR3 nucleotides: TGTGCCAGCAGCCAAGTTGCGGGTTTGTTTGGTTACGAGCAGTACTTC.

V usage is TRBV12-3 or TRBV12-4 and J usage is TRBJ2-6; D unresolved. Deletions cut 0 bases from V and 0 bases from J, with 15 bases between. This CDR3 contains 19 residues. DNA for the CDR3: TGTGCCAGCAGTTTAGCTTTAATCCCGGTTAACTCTGGGGCCAACGTCCTGACTTTC. As protein: CASSLALIPVNSGANVLTF.

This chain links TRBV9 with TRBJ2-1; 11 nucleotides align to TRBD2. Losses at the gene ends were 3 bases for V and 4 bases for J; bases not matched to a gene: 3. Germline V lookup: CDR1 SGDLS, CDR2 YYNGEE. This CDR3 spans 15 amino acids. CDR3 residues: CASSETSGAYNEQFF. CDR3 sequence (DNA): TGTGCCAGCAGCGAGACTAGCGGGGCTTACAATGAGCAGTTCTTC.

This chain connects TRBV5-6 to TRBJ2-5; 7 nucleotides align to TRBD1. Germline CDR1 SGHDT, CDR2 YYEEEE. V was pared by 0 bases and J by 2 bases, with 4 bases of the junction left unmatched. The CDR3 runs 15 residues. CDR3 loop: CASSLDGTEQETQYF. CDR3 DNA: TGTGCCAGCAGCTTGGATGGGACAGAGCAAGAGACCCAGTACTTC.

The V and J genes are TRBV13 and TRBJ2-5; D uncertain. Germline assignment: CDR1 PRHDT and CDR2 FYEKMQ (reference sequence). The CDR3 contains 13 residues. The V gene lost 1 base and the J gene lost 5 bases, with 8 bases spanning the gap. CDR3 residues: CASSLVPPETQYF. In DNA, the CDR3 is TGTGCCAGCAGCTTAGTTCCCCCGGAGACCCAGTACTTC. The full variable domain, with the rest looked up from reference TRBV13 and TRBJ2-5, is AAGVIQSPRHLIKEKRETATLKCYPIPRHDTVYWYQQGPGQDPQFLISFYEKMQSDKGSIPDRFSAQQFSDYHSELNMSSLELGDSALYFCASSLVPPETQYFGPGTRLLVL.

The chain links TRBV5-1 to TRBJ2-5; the D gene is possibly TRBD2 (7 bases). Germline-derived CDR1 and CDR2 are SGHRS and YFSETQ. This CDR3 spans 15 amino acids. V shed 1 base and J shed 2 bases, with 12 bases lying between them. In DNA form, the CDR3 reads TGCGCCAGCAGCTTGAGGGGGGGCCCACAAGAGACCCAGTACTTC. Protein: CASSLRGGPQETQYF. Using reference TRBV5-1 and TRBJ2-5 for the parts outside the CDR3, the full variable domain is KAGVTQTPRYLIKTRGQQVTLSCSPISGHRSVSWYQQTPGQGLQFLFEYFSETQRNKGNFPGRFSGRQFSNSRSEMNVSTLELGDSALYLCASSLRGGPQETQYFGPGTRLLVL.

This clonotype occurred once. This chain links TRBV6-9 with TRBJ2-7; TRBD2 agrees at 8 bases. The CDR3 has 17 amino acids. V trimming: 8 bases; J trimming: 5 bases; junction bases outside the gene matches: 20. Germline V gene data show CDR1 as MNHGY and CDR2 as SVAAGI. Written as DNA, the CDR3 is TGTGCCAGCTCCAGCGGGGGAAAGGGGTTCCTATCGAACGAGCAGTACTTC. Residues: CASSSGGKGFLSNEQYF.

This chain joins TRBV9 and TRBJ2-7, with a possible D match to TRBD2 (6 bases). The V end was cut by 4 bases, the J end by 1 base, with 9 bases between. Per the germline V gene, CDR1 is SGDLS and CDR2 is YYNGEE. This CDR3 comprises 13 residues. The CDR3 DNA is TGTGCCAGCAGCAACGGGAGTTCCTACGAGCAGTACTTC. The encoded protein is CASSNGSSYEQYF.

This chain links TRBV19 with TRBJ2-7; D uncertain. The germline gives CDR1 LNHDA, CDR2 SQIVND (reference sequence). V was cut by 3 bases and J by 4 bases, with 7 bases left in between. The CDR3 contains 12 residues. In DNA form, the CDR3 reads TGTGCCAGTAGTATTGGTGGATACGAGCAGTACTTC. Translation: CASSIGGYEQYF.

The gene calls are TRBV2 and TRBJ2-2; D unresolved. The CDR3 is 12 residues long. V was trimmed by 7 bases and J by 6 bases, leaving 9 bases between them. Germline values: CDR1 SNHLY, CDR2 FYNNEI. The CDR3 region is CASTLSAGELFF. As DNA, the CDR3 is TGTGCCAGCACCTTGAGCGCCGGGGAGCTGTTTTTT. The full variable domain, its missing parts supplied by reference TRBV2 and TRBJ2-2, is EPEVTQTPSHQVTQMGQEVILRCVPISNHLYFYWYRQILGQKVEFLVSFYNNEISEKSEIFDDQFSVERPDGSNFTLKIRSTKLEDSAMYFCASTLSAGELFFGEGSRLTVL.

This rearrangement joins TRBV19 to TRBJ2-7, with 8 positions matching TRBD1. From germline, CDR1 is LNHDA and CDR2 SQIVND (reference sequence). J was trimmed by 7 bases and V by 5 bases; bases with no gene match: 7. CDR3 length: 13 residues. The CDR3 DNA reads TGTGCCAGTAGTTTCGGGACAGGATGGGAGCAGTACTTC. Its translation is CASSFGTGWEQYF.

The chain uses TRBV2 and TRBJ1-2; D is uncertain. CDR1 and CDR2 (germline): SNHLY, FYNNEI. The CDR3 spans 12 residues. Trimming left V 6 bases short and J 5 bases short, with 10 bases between. Here the CDR3 reads CASRPPVYGYTF. CDR3 nucleotides: TGTGCCAGCAGACCCCCAGTGTATGGCTACACCTTC.

The chain is built from TRBV2 and TRBJ2-7, with TRBD1 as a possible D gene (5 bases). With 3 bases removed from V and 6 bases from J, the gap between germline ends came to 18 bases. CDR3 length equals 15 residues. The germline V gene has CDR1 SNHLY and CDR2 FYNNEI. CDR3 sequence reads: CASSDLGQGIGEQYF. The CDR3 bases are TGTGCCAGCAGTGATCTGGGGCAGGGAATAGGCGAGCAGTACTTC.

This rearrangement joins TRBV9 to TRBJ2-7; D is possibly TRBD2 (6 bases). Germline assignment: CDR1 SGDLS and CDR2 YYNGEE. V was trimmed by 4 bases and J by 2 bases, leaving 13 bases between them. The CDR3 covers 14 residues. The CDR3 region is CASSPGTEAYEQYF. Here the CDR3 DNA reads TGTGCCAGCAGCCCAGGGACTGAAGCCTACGAGCAGTACTTC.

This chain connects TRBV7-8 to TRBJ2-1; D is uncertain. This CDR3 is built from 15 residues. CDR1 is SGHVS, CDR2 FQNEAQ, per germline. The V end was cut by 7 bases, the J end by 6 bases, with 19 bases between. CDR3 sequence reads: CASTKGPRVSNEQFF. In DNA form, the CDR3 reads TGTGCCAGCACCAAAGGTCCCCGGGTCAGCAATGAGCAGTTCTTC. Combining the CDR3 with reference TRBV7-8 and TRBJ2-1 gives the whole variable domain GAGVSQSPRYKVAKRGQDVALRCDPISGHVSLFWYQQALGQGPEFLTYFQNEAQLDKSGLPSDRFFAERPEGSVSTLKIQRTQQEDSAVYLCASTKGPRVSNEQFFGPGTRLTVL.

This chain connects TRBV7-8 to TRBJ2-5, with 10 bases aligning to TRBD2. The ends lost 4 bases at V and 1 base at J; junction bases unmatched: 6. The V gene's germline CDR1 is SGHVS and CDR2 FQNEAQ. The length of the CDR3 is 16 residues. The CDR3 DNA follows: TGTGCCAGCAGCTCCCGGACTAGCGGAACCCAAGAGACCCAGTACTTC. Its protein product is CASSSRTSGTQETQYF.

Written as DNA, the CDR3 is TGTGCCAGCAGCCAAGACCGCCTTGAGACCCAGTACTTC. Amino acid sequence: CASSQDRLETQYF. This sequence joins TRBV3-1 and TRBJ2-5; no clear D gene. CDR1 is LGHDT and CDR2 is YNNKEL in the germline V gene (reference sequence). V lost 0 bases, J lost 5 bases, and 7 bases lay in between. The CDR3 covers 13 residues.

The J gene is TRBJ1-1, the V gene TRBV9; 9 bases are a match to TRBD1. CDR1 SGDLS and CDR2 YYNGEE come from the germline V gene. The CDR3 runs 16 residues. V trimming: 3 bases; J trimming: 1 base; junction bases outside the gene matches: 7. The CDR3 protein is CASSARDRATNTEAFF. CDR3 DNA: TGTGCCAGCAGCGCCAGGGACAGGGCAACGAACACTGAAGCTTTCTTT.

The rearrangement links TRBV5-4 to TRBJ1-1; perhaps TRBD1 as D (5 bases). The CDR3 totals 12 residues. CDR1 and CDR2 from the germline V gene are SGHNT and YYREEE (reference sequence). Trimming took 3 bases from V and 5 from J, leaving 8 bases between them. The CDR3 protein is CASSYWGTEAFF. In DNA form, the CDR3 reads TGTGCCAGCAGCTACTGGGGGACTGAAGCTTTCTTT.

This clonotype was picked up one time. This chain connects TRBV15 to TRBJ2-4, with TRBD2 matching 8 bases. The CDR3 spans 17 residues. Germline CDR1 is LNHNV and CDR2 is YYDKDF (reference sequence). Trimming at V came to 5 bases and at J to 0 bases, leaving 9 bases not matched to a gene. DNA of the CDR3: TGTGCCACCAGCGGGCGGGGGGATGACTTAGCCAAAAACATTCAGTACTTC. Residues: CATSGRGDDLAKNIQYF.

This clonotype came up once. V usage is TRBV29-1 and J usage is TRBJ1-2; 11 bases map to TRBD1. Germline V gene data show CDR1 as SQVTM and CDR2 as ANQGSEA. The CDR3 covers 15 residues. V shed 0 bases, J shed 5 bases, and the junction held 5 bases outside the gene matches. The CDR3 bases are TGCAGCGTTGAAGAGGGACAGGGGGTTAGATATGGCTACACCTTC. Translating it yields CSVEEGQGVRYGYTF.

The chain links TRBV21-1 to TRBJ1-2. TRBV21-1 is a documented pseudogene. The CDR3 consists of 17 residues. The DNA for the CDR3 is TGTGCCAGCAGCAAAAGGAAGAGAGGCAGCAGTAACTATGGCTACACCTTC. Amino acid sequence: CASSKRKRGSSNYGYTF.

This chain uses TRBV12-5 with TRBJ1-5; D unclear. Trimming took 1 base from V and 5 from J, leaving 6 bases between them. The germline CDR1 and CDR2 sequences are LGHNT and FRNRAP. The length of the CDR3 is 13 residues. CDR3: CASGLGEYQPQHF. CDR3 coding DNA: TGTGCTAGTGGTTTGGGGGAATATCAGCCCCAGCATTTT.

This clonotype was counted a single time. The V and J genes are TRBV4-1 and TRBJ2-1; perhaps D is TRBD1 or TRBD2 (6 bases each). CDR3 length: 15 amino acids. V was shortened by 4 bases and J by 6 bases, with 16 bases between the two germline ends. CDR1 MGHRA and CDR2 YSYEKL come from the germline V gene. The CDR3 loop is CASSLTGDNRNEQFF. The CDR3, as DNA: TGCGCCAGCAGCCTCACGGGGGACAATCGCAATGAGCAGTTCTTC.

V and J are TRBV20-1 and TRBJ2-5; D may be TRBD2 (5 bases). The germline V gene encodes CDR1 DFQATT and CDR2 SNEGSKA (reference sequence). The CDR3 totals 10 residues. V lost 6 bases to trimming and J lost 3 bases, with 5 bases between them. The DNA for the CDR3 is TGCAGTGCCGGGGAAGAGACCCAGTACTTC. This sequence encodes CSAGEETQYF.